These 27 T cell receptor beta chains were all obtained from the same sample, sequenced in a study of T cell responses to AZD1222 COVID-19 vaccine. Assay used: immunoSEQ multiplex PCR; TCRdb lists only in-frame clones, some missing. The sample records some 120,000 clones, around 89% being singletons. The specimen comprised peripheral blood, sampled on day 0 of AZD1222 vaccination. These receptors all stem from an adult in good health.

This chain uses TRBV7-8 with TRBJ2-7; tentative D call: TRBD1 (5 bases). Germline V gene sequence: CDR1 SGHVS, CDR2 FQNEAQ. The V and J ends lost 3 bases and 2 bases respectively, with 14 bases between them. This CDR3 has 15 residues. CDR3 sequence (DNA): TGTGCCAGCAGCTTTGAAGCAAGGGGAACCTACGAGCAGTACTTC. Encoded protein: CASSFEARGTYEQYF. Full variable domain (outside the CDR3, taken from reference TRBV7-8 and TRBJ2-7): GAGVSQSPRYKVAKRGQDVALRCDPISGHVSLFWYQQALGQGPEFLTYFQNEAQLDKSGLPSDRFFAERPEGSVSTLKIQRTQQEDSAVYLCASSFEARGTYEQYFGPGTRLTVT.

The chain combines TRBV9 with TRBJ1-3; 7 positions agree with TRBD1. With V trimmed by 0 bases and J by 7 bases, 13 bases remained unmatched. From germline, CDR1 is SGDLS and CDR2 YYNGEE. CDR3 length: 17 residues. In DNA, the CDR3 is TGTGCCAGCAGCGTAGATCTAGATTGGACAGGCGGGAACACCATATATTTT. Protein product: CASSVDLDWTGGNTIYF.

This clone has more than one count but fewer than ten. The chain links TRBV19 to TRBJ2-2; D remains unclear. Per germline, CDR1 LNHDA and CDR2 SQIVND (reference sequence). Trimming shortened V by 4 bases and J by 0 bases, and 12 bases separated the two germline ends. This CDR3 has 16 amino acids. The CDR3 DNA reads TGTGCCAGTAGTAAATCAGGAGTTGCGAACACCGGGGAGCTGTTTTTT. It yields the protein CASSKSGVANTGELFF.

This sequence joins TRBV28 and TRBJ2-7, with 10 bases identical to TRBD2. This CDR3 spans 15 amino acids. Germline trimming cut 3 bases from V and 2 bases from J; bases unmatched to any gene: 4. Germline V lookup: CDR1 MDHEN, CDR2 SYDVKM. For the CDR3, the DNA is TGTGCCAGCAGTTTGCCCGGGACTAGCGCCTACGAGCAGTACTTC. This translates into CASSLPGTSAYEQYF.

This chain joins TRBV7-2 and TRBJ1-1, with a tentative D call TRBD1 (5 bases). The CDR3 is 14 amino acids. CDR1 is SGHTA, CDR2 FQGNSA, per germline. V was pared by 5 bases and J by 5 bases, with 15 bases between. The CDR3 loop is CASSLAQGPTEAFF. CDR3 coding DNA: TGTGCCAGCAGCCTGGCCCAGGGCCCTACTGAAGCTTTCTTT.

This clone was counted once. The rearrangement links TRBV28 to TRBJ1-5; D perhaps matches TRBD1 (5 bases). The CDR3 length is 16 residues. V lost 7 bases to trimming and J lost 5 bases, with 21 bases between them. Germline-derived CDR1 and CDR2 are MDHEN and SYDVKM. The CDR3 loop is CASIRLVGGQDQPQHF. In DNA form, the CDR3 reads TGTGCCAGCATCAGATTGGTTGGGGGTCAGGATCAGCCCCAGCATTTT.

This chain uses TRBV7-2 with TRBJ2-3, with D perhaps matching TRBD1 or TRBD2 (5 bases each). The germline V gene has CDR1 SGHTA and CDR2 FQGNSA. The ends were cut back, 4 bases at V and 6 bases at J, with 14 bases in the middle. CDR3 length: 14 residues. The CDR3 DNA is TGTGCCAGCAGCTCGGGACGAGGGGAGGATACGCAGTATTTT. Translating it yields CASSSGRGEDTQYF.

The CDR3 bases are TGTGCCAGCAGCTTCTTAAACAGAGAAGAGACCCAGTACTTC. It yields the protein CASSFLNREETQYF. The gene calls are TRBV7-8 and TRBJ2-5; D is undetermined. CDR1 and CDR2 from the germline V gene are SGHVS and FQNEAQ. Trimming left V 3 bases short and J 3 bases short, with 11 bases between. This CDR3 is built from 14 residues. The full variable domain, completed using reference TRBV7-8 and TRBJ2-5, is GAGVSQSPRYKVAKRGQDVALRCDPISGHVSLFWYQQALGQGPEFLTYFQNEAQLDKSGLPSDRFFAERPEGSVSTLKIQRTQQEDSAVYLCASSFLNREETQYFGPGTRLLVL.

The rearrangement joins TRBV6-2 or TRBV6-3 to TRBJ2-1; D not resolved. This CDR3 is 11 amino acids long. Germline CDR1 and CDR2: MNHEY and SVGEGT. Trimming took 5 bases from V and 5 from J, leaving 4 bases between them. The CDR3 loop is CASSPDNEQFF. CDR3 nucleotides: TGTGCCAGCAGTCCAGACAATGAGCAGTTCTTC.

The chain links TRBV27 to TRBJ2-7; 8 bases agree with TRBD2. The germline CDR1 and CDR2 sequences are MNHEY and SMNVEV (reference sequence). There are 15 residues in the CDR3. The ends lost 9 bases at V and 3 bases at J; junction bases unmatched: 13. The CDR3 loop reads CASNRDSGRIYEQYF. DNA of the CDR3: TGTGCCAGTAACAGAGACAGCGGGAGAATCTACGAGCAGTACTTC.

The chain joins TRBV5-5 to TRBJ2-1; no reliable D call. Looked up from germline, CDR1 is SGHKS and CDR2 is YYEKEE (reference sequence). This CDR3 has 15 amino acids. Trimming stripped 2 bases from V and 0 bases from J, with 9 bases between. The chain's CDR3 is CASSLGQSSYNEQFF. The CDR3 DNA sequence: TGTGCCAGCAGCTTAGGTCAGAGCTCCTACAATGAGCAGTTCTTC. Complete variable domain (other parts from reference TRBV5-5 and TRBJ2-1): DAGVTQSPTHLIKTRGQQVTLRCSPISGHKSVSWYQQVLGQGPQFIFQYYEKEERGRGNFPDRFSARQFPNYSSELNVNALLLGDSALYLCASSLGQSSYNEQFFGPGTRLTVL.

The chain carries TRBV19 and TRBJ2-1; 7 nucleotides align to TRBD1. The ends lost 6 bases at V and 3 bases at J; junction bases unmatched: 11. Germline CDR1 and CDR2: LNHDA and SQIVND (reference sequence). This CDR3 is built from 16 residues. CDR3 sequence reads: CASRPTGQMNYNEQFF. In DNA form, the CDR3 reads TGTGCCAGTAGACCCACGGGACAGATGAACTACAATGAGCAGTTCTTC.

This chain connects TRBV5-1 to TRBJ1-2; 7 nucleotides line up with TRBD1. The V segment lost 3 bases and the J segment 7 bases; nucleotides outside the gene matches: 3. Looked up from germline, CDR1 is SGHRS and CDR2 is YFSETQ. CDR3 size: 12 residues. Here the CDR3 reads CASSSGDSGYTF. The CDR3 nucleotides are TGCGCCAGCAGCTCCGGGGACAGTGGCTACACCTTC. Complete variable domain (other parts from reference TRBV5-1 and TRBJ1-2): KAGVTQTPRYLIKTRGQQVTLSCSPISGHRSVSWYQQTPGQGLQFLFEYFSETQRNKGNFPGRFSGRQFSNSRSEMNVSTLELGDSALYLCASSSGDSGYTFGSGTRLTVV.

This chain joins TRBV5-1 and TRBJ2-1; D call uncertain. The germline V and J ends were trimmed by 1 base and 5 bases, with 10 bases remaining between them. The CDR3 runs to 14 residues. Per the germline V gene, CDR1 is SGHRS and CDR2 is YFSETQ. The CDR3 DNA is TGCGCCAGCAGCTTGCCCGCCGGAAACAATGAGCAGTTCTTC. Translating it yields CASSLPAGNNEQFF.

J is TRBJ2-7 and V is TRBV11-2; D ambiguous. There are 13 residues in the CDR3. Germline CDR1 reads SGHAT; CDR2 reads FQNNGV. The V and J ends lost 3 bases and 6 bases respectively, with 12 bases between them. The CDR3 spells CASSLETYREQYF. In nucleotides, the CDR3 is TGTGCCAGCAGCTTGGAGACGTACCGCGAGCAGTACTTC.

This chain joins TRBV7-9 and TRBJ1-2; the match to TRBD1 covers 7 bases. V shed 1 base and J 14 bases; nucleotides not matched to a gene: 10. CDR1 and CDR2 from the germline V gene are SEHNR and FQNEAQ (reference sequence). CDR3 length: 13 amino acids. CDR3 in DNA: TGTGCCAGCAGCTTAGAGGGGACAGATTTATATACCTTC. This sequence encodes CASSLEGTDLYTF.

V gene TRBV27 combines with J gene TRBJ1-5, with D perhaps matching TRBD1 (6 bases). V was clipped by 4 bases and J by 7 bases, with 14 bases between them. Germline assignment: CDR1 MNHEY and CDR2 SMNVEV (reference sequence). This CDR3 contains 14 residues. CDR3 bases: TGTGCCAGCAGTTCTAGGGGGTACGGACAGCCCCAGCATTTT. Its protein is CASSSRGYGQPQHF.

The chain employs TRBV2 and TRBJ2-1; 14 nucleotides align to TRBD2. The germline gives CDR1 SNHLY, CDR2 FYNNEI. CDR3 length: 13 amino acids. V gave up 9 bases and J gave up 6 bases; unmatched junction bases: 1. In DNA form, the CDR3 reads TGTGCCAGGGGACTAGCGGGAGCCAATGAGCAGTTCTTC. It encodes CARGLAGANEQFF.

The chain is built from TRBV29-1 and TRBJ1-5, with TRBD1 matching over 8 bases. Germline values: CDR1 SQVTM, CDR2 ANQGSEA. The trim removed 7 bases at V and 5 bases at J, leaving 4 bases unmatched. This CDR3 is built from 12 residues. For the CDR3, the DNA is TGCAGCGCCGGACAGGGCGATCAGCCCCAGCATTTT. The encoded protein is CSAGQGDQPQHF.

The rearrangement links TRBV5-1 to TRBJ2-3, with TRBD1 identical over 9 bases. This CDR3 has 14 residues. The V and J ends lost 4 bases and 8 bases, in that order; junction bases with no gene match: 8. Germline V gene data show CDR1 as SGHRS and CDR2 as YFSETQ. The CDR3 sequence is CASSPRDRDVTQYF. CDR3 sequence (DNA): TGCGCCAGCAGCCCTCGGGACAGGGACGTTACGCAGTATTTT.

V is TRBV5-6 and J is TRBJ1-2; D remains unclear. V was cut by 6 bases and J by 8 bases, with 17 bases left in between. The CDR3 has 13 amino acids. Germline CDR1 SGHDT, CDR2 YYEEEE. This chain's CDR3 is CASTRGSREGYTF. The CDR3 coding sequence is TGTGCCAGCACTCGGGGATCCCGGGAGGGCTACACCTTC.

The chain combines TRBV18 with TRBJ2-7; no definite D call. The CDR3 contains 12 residues. V was cut by 5 bases and J by 6 bases, with 11 bases left in between. Germline V CDR1 and CDR2: KGHSH, LQKENI. The CDR3 nucleotides read TGTGCCAGCTCAACCGGTGTCTCCGAGCAGTACTTC. Translating it yields CASSTGVSEQYF. Drawing the rest from reference TRBV18 and TRBJ2-7, the complete variable domain is NAGVMQNPRHLVRRRGQEARLRCSPMKGHSHVYWYRQLPEEGLKFMVYLQKENIIDESGMPKERFSAEFPKEGPSILRIQQVVRGDSAAYFCASSTGVSEQYFGPGTRLTVT.

This clone has a handful of counts. This sequence joins TRBV28 and TRBJ2-5, with D unclear. This CDR3 is 9 amino acids long. The germline V gene has CDR1 MDHEN and CDR2 SYDVKM. The V end was cut by 8 bases, the J end by 5 bases, with 3 bases between. For the CDR3, the DNA is TGTGCCAGCGGGGAGACCCAGTACTTC. Amino acids: CASGETQYF.

The chain is built from TRBV6-2 or TRBV6-3 and TRBJ1-6, with 10 bases identical to TRBD1. V shed 10 bases, J shed 6 bases, and the junction held 9 bases outside the gene matches. CDR1 and CDR2 from the germline V gene are MNHEY and SVGEGT. The CDR3 consists of 15 residues. CDR3: CATNPRDRGNSPLHF. For the CDR3, the DNA is TGTGCCACCAACCCCCGGGACAGGGGTAATTCACCCCTCCACTTT.

In DNA form, the CDR3 reads TGTGCCAGCAGTTACTCGAGGCAGGCGGGGGAAAAACTGTTTTTT. This sequence encodes CASSYSRQAGEKLFF. The chain combines TRBV6-5 with TRBJ1-4; D gene ambiguous. Germline loops: CDR1 MNHEY, CDR2 SVGAGI. The length of the CDR3 is 15 residues. Trimming stripped 0 bases from V and 8 bases from J, with 13 bases between.

This clone was counted a single time. For the CDR3, the DNA is TGTGCCAGCGACCCTCCCAACTCTAACCTGGAAGCTTTCTTT. This sequence encodes CASDPPNSNLEAFF. The genes are TRBV2 and TRBJ1-1; D unclear. The CDR3 is made up of 14 amino acids. Germline-derived CDR1 and CDR2 are SNHLY and FYNNEI. Trimming left V 8 bases short and J 8 bases short, with 21 bases between.

This clone occurred a few times. DNA for the CDR3: TGTGCCAGCAGCGGCGGGACAGGGAGTTTTAGCAATCAGCCCCAGCATTTT. This sequence encodes CASSGGTGSFSNQPQHF. J is TRBJ1-5 and V is TRBV5-5, with 9 bases fitting TRBD1. Germline trimming cut 4 bases from V and 0 bases from J; bases unmatched to any gene: 8. The germline gives CDR1 SGHKS, CDR2 YYEKEE (reference sequence). The CDR3 contains 17 residues.